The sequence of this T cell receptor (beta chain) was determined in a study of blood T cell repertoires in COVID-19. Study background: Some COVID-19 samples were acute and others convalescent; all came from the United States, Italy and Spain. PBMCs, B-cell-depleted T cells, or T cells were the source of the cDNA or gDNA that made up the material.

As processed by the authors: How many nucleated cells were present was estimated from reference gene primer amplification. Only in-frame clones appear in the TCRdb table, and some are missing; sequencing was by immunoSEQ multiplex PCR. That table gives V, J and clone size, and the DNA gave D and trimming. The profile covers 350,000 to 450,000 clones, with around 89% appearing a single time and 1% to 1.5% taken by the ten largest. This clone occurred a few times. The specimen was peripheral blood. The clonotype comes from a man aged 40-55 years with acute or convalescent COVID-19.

This chain's CDR3 is CASGLVFGSPYGYTF. The CDR3 DNA reads as TGTGCTAGTGGTTTGGTATTTGGGAGTCCATATGGCTACACCTTC. The chain carries TRBV12-5 and TRBJ1-2; no reliable D call. V lost 0 bases and J lost 5, with 13 bases in between. CDR3 length: 15 amino acids. CDR1 LGHNT and CDR2 FRNRAP come from the germline V gene.